One sample yielded the 24 T cell receptor beta chains listed below, sequenced in a study of cytomegalovirus exposure and HLA in healthy donors. The assay was immunoSEQ multiplex PCR, and TCRdb's table has in-frame clones only and misses some. Of more than 200,000 clones in the sample, about 90% are singletons; the top ten hold 3.1%. The sample was PBMCs. All receptors come from a woman in her 30s in good health and CMV-seronegative.

This chain uses TRBV11-2 with TRBJ2-7, with 12 bases matching TRBD2. The V gene end was trimmed by 5 bases and the J gene end by 3 bases; junction bases not matched to a gene: 8. The CDR3 has 16 residues. Germline V gives CDR1 SGHAT, CDR2 FQNNGV. The CDR3, as DNA: TGTGCCAGCAGCGTCCTAGCGGGAGGGGGGTACTACGAGCAGTACTTC. Translating gives CASSVLAGGGYYEQYF.

V usage is TRBV7-9 and J usage is TRBJ2-7, with D tentatively TRBD2 (6 bases). The CDR3 has 15 residues. CDR1 is SEHNR and CDR2 is FQNEAQ in the germline V gene (reference sequence). The V and J ends lost 2 bases and 6 bases respectively, with 17 bases between them. The CDR3 DNA sequence: TGTGCCAGCAGCTTATGGGTTGCCACCGGGGGCGAGCAGTACTTC. Translation: CASSLWVATGGEQYF.

This clone has a count of ten or more. The V gene is TRBV6-4, the J gene TRBJ2-1; 10 bases match TRBD2. The germline gives CDR1 MRHNA, CDR2 SNTAGT. The ends lost 0 bases at V and 3 bases at J; junction bases unmatched: 2. This CDR3 spans 16 amino acids. CDR3 loop: CASSDSPSGSYNEQFF. CDR3 bases: TGTGCCAGCAGTGACTCGCCTAGCGGGAGCTACAATGAGCAGTTCTTC.

The genes are TRBV4-1 and TRBJ2-3; D not resolved. This CDR3 comprises 15 residues. CDR1 MGHRA and CDR2 YSYEKL come from the germline V gene. Trimming pared 4 bases from V and 13 bases from J, leaving 24 bases between. The DNA of the CDR3 is TGCGCCAGCAGCCTTTTCCGCATCCCCCAATACGAGAAGTATTTT. It yields the protein CASSLFRIPQYEKYF.

This sequence joins TRBV29-1 and TRBJ2-2, with D unresolved. This CDR3 is built from 14 residues. CDR1 and CDR2 from the germline V gene are SQVTM and ANQGSEA. V was cut by 4 bases and J by 4 bases, with 13 bases left in between. The CDR3 bases are TGCAGCGTTGGATCTGGAGTCCCCACCGGGGAGCTGTTTTTT. Translation gives CSVGSGVPTGELFF.

This clone occurred a few times. The chain uses TRBV19 and TRBJ2-7; 14 positions agree with TRBD2. The CDR3 covers 13 residues. After removal of 8 bases from V and 6 bases from J, the junction contained 3 bases not matched to a gene. Germline assignment: CDR1 LNHDA and CDR2 SQIVND (reference sequence). The CDR3 DNA reads TGTGCCAGTGGGACTAGCGGGAGTGGCGAGCAGTACTTC. It encodes CASGTSGSGEQYF.

The chain recombines TRBV6-1 with TRBJ2-1; 10 bases are shared with TRBD2. Germline loops: CDR1 MNHNS, CDR2 SASEGT. This CDR3 region has 15 residues. V was clipped by 8 bases and J by 6 bases; unmatched bases: 10. CDR3 nucleotides: TGTGCCAGCTCAGAACGGGCTAGCGGGAGCAATGAGCAGTTCTTC. Its protein product is CASSERASGSNEQFF.

The chain recombines TRBV28 with TRBJ2-5; TRBD1 is a possible D gene (5 bases). Trimming removed 2 bases from V and 7 bases from J, with 20 bases in between. Germline V gene lookup returns CDR1 MDHEN and CDR2 SYDVKM. The length of the CDR3 is 16 residues. The CDR3 sequence: CASSLRTEAQRGTQYF. DNA for the CDR3: TGTGCCAGCAGTTTACGCACAGAGGCCCAAAGGGGGACCCAGTACTTC. Full variable domain (missing parts from reference TRBV28 and TRBJ2-5): DVKVTQSSRYLVKRTGEKVFLECVQDMDHENMFWYRQDPGLGLRLIYFSYDVKMKEKGDIPEGYSVSREKKERFSLILESASTNQTSMYLCASSLRTEAQRGTQYFGPGTRLLVL.

The rearrangement links TRBV5-4 to TRBJ2-5; TRBD2 aligns across 9 bases. Germline CDR1 SGHNT, CDR2 YYREEE (reference sequence). V lost 4 bases, J lost 5 bases, and 6 bases stayed unmatched. This CDR3 comprises 14 residues. CDR3 residues: CASSLAGGWETQYF. The CDR3 region has the DNA TGTGCCAGCAGCCTCGCGGGGGGGTGGGAGACCCAGTACTTC. Supplemented by reference TRBV5-4 and TRBJ2-5, the full variable domain reads ETGVTQSPTHLIKTRGQQVTLRCSSQSGHNTVSWYQQALGQGPQFIFQYYREEENGRGNFPPRFSGLQFPNYSSELNVNALELDDSALYLCASSLAGGWETQYFGPGTRLLVL.

As for this clone: Sequence at one end of the junction differs from germline and may be a read error. J is TRBJ2-1 and V is TRBV27; TRBD1 matches at 9 bases. The CDR3 extends over 20 amino acids. Germline CDR1 is MNHEY and CDR2 is SMNVEV (reference sequence). The CDR3 protein is CASSLGPRQGDGSSHNEQFF. CDR3 bases: TGTGCCAGCAGTTTAGGCCCCAGACAGGGGGACGGGAGCTCCCACAATGAGCAGTTCTTC.

The rearrangement joins TRBV5-4 to TRBJ2-5; D not resolved. The CDR3 loop spans 13 amino acids. The V and J ends lost 4 bases and 1 base respectively, with 8 bases between them. The germline gives CDR1 SGHNT, CDR2 YYREEE (reference sequence). This CDR3 reads CASSREPQETQYF. In DNA, the CDR3 is TGTGCCAGCAGCCGCGAACCCCAAGAGACCCAGTACTTC. The full variable domain, its missing parts supplied by reference TRBV5-4 and TRBJ2-5, is ETGVTQSPTHLIKTRGQQVTLRCSSQSGHNTVSWYQQALGQGPQFIFQYYREEENGRGNFPPRFSGLQFPNYSSELNVNALELDDSALYLCASSREPQETQYFGPGTRLLVL.

The genes are TRBV2 and TRBJ1-1, with D tentatively TRBD1 (5 bases). The germline V and J ends were trimmed by 8 bases and 0 bases, with 19 bases remaining between them. The CDR3 has 16 amino acids. Germline V gives CDR1 SNHLY, CDR2 FYNNEI. Here the CDR3 DNA reads TGTGCCAGCGGGGAAGGCAGGGCGGGGATGAACACTGAAGCTTTCTTT. It codes for CASGEGRAGMNTEAFF.

This chain uses TRBV4-3 with TRBJ2-7; D may be TRBD2 (6 bases). CDR1 and CDR2 (germline): LGHNA, YSLEER. The V end lost 4 bases, the J end lost 3 bases, and 16 bases lay between the germline ends. The CDR3 length is 15 residues. CDR3 residues: CASSRFWGVGYEQYF. CDR3 DNA sequence: TGCGCCAGCAGCCGCTTCTGGGGGGTAGGCTACGAGCAGTACTTC.

This clone was seen once. The J gene is TRBJ2-7, the V gene TRBV5-1; TRBD1 or TRBD2 may be the D gene (5 bases each). Germline V CDR1 and CDR2: SGHRS, YFSETQ. The V and J ends lost 1 base and 2 bases respectively, with 13 bases between them. The CDR3 length is 15 residues. CDR3 nucleotide sequence: TGCGCCAGCAGCTTGTACGGGGACCCAGCCTACGAGCAGTACTTC. The encoded protein is CASSLYGDPAYEQYF.

V is TRBV6-5 and J is TRBJ2-1; TRBD1 or TRBD2 may be the D gene (5 bases each). Trimming shortened V by 0 bases and J by 3 bases, and 9 bases separated the two germline ends. CDR1 is MNHEY, CDR2 SVGAGI, per germline. This CDR3 spans 15 amino acids. CDR3 sequence (DNA): TGTGCCAGCAGTTACTCTGCAGGGAGCTACAATGAGCAGTTCTTC. Translation: CASSYSAGSYNEQFF.

The genes are TRBV28 and TRBJ2-2; no definite D call. Germline assignment: CDR1 MDHEN and CDR2 SYDVKM. The V end was cut by 3 bases, the J end by 6 bases, with 11 bases between. This CDR3 is built from 14 residues. CDR3 amino acids: CASSFTRLAGELFF. As DNA, the CDR3 is TGTGCCAGCAGTTTTACCCGACTTGCCGGGGAGCTGTTTTTT.

V usage is TRBV29-1 and J usage is TRBJ1-1; the D gene is possibly TRBD1 (5 bases). Trimming removed 4 bases from V and 3 bases from J, with 15 bases in between. The CDR3 sequence is 14 residues long. Germline V gene data show CDR1 as SQVTM and CDR2 as ANQGSEA. CDR3 amino acids: CSVAGTTLDTEAFF. CDR3 sequence (DNA): TGCAGCGTTGCAGGGACCACCTTGGACACTGAAGCTTTCTTT.

CDR3 protein: CASSFRVVGDEQYF. CDR3 nucleotide sequence: TGTGCCAGCAGCTTCCGGGTAGTGGGTGACGAGCAGTACTTC. The rearrangement links TRBV11-2 to TRBJ2-7; D remains unclear. Per the germline V gene, CDR1 is SGHAT and CDR2 is FQNNGV. V was trimmed by 3 bases and J by 5 bases, leaving 14 bases between them. The CDR3 loop spans 14 amino acids.

The CDR3 loop is CASNLRARWPYEQYF. In DNA form, the CDR3 reads TGCGCCAGCAACCTCCGGGCCCGATGGCCCTACGAGCAGTACTTC. This sequence joins TRBV10-1 and TRBJ2-7; D call uncertain. CDR1 is WNHNN, CDR2 SYGVQD, per germline (reference sequence). The CDR3 covers 15 residues. The V gene lost 7 bases and the J gene lost 2 bases, with 18 bases spanning the gap.

V and J are TRBV4-1 and TRBJ1-5; D unresolved. Trimming stripped 0 bases from V and 5 bases from J, with 20 bases between. CDR1 is MGHRA and CDR2 is YSYEKL in the germline V gene. This CDR3 region has 18 residues. CDR3 sequence reads: CASSQDGSGGTRDQPQHF. The CDR3 nucleotides are TGCGCCAGCAGCCAAGACGGAAGCGGCGGAACGCGAGATCAGCCCCAGCATTTT.

The chain joins TRBV28 to TRBJ1-4; D remains unclear. Trimming pared 1 base from V and 8 bases from J, leaving 11 bases between. The CDR3 has 14 residues. Germline CDR1 MDHEN, CDR2 SYDVKM. The CDR3, as DNA: TGTGCCAGCAGTTTATCCCAGCTTGGGGAAAAACTGTTTTTT. Amino acid sequence: CASSLSQLGEKLFF.

J is TRBJ2-7 and V is TRBV19; weak D call: TRBD2 (7 bases). This CDR3 contains 16 residues. V was cut by 2 bases and J by 4 bases, with 18 bases left in between. Germline V gene data show CDR1 as LNHDA and CDR2 as SQIVND (reference sequence). The CDR3 is CASSISGGRGVYEQYF. The CDR3 DNA is TGTGCCAGTAGTATATCCGGGGGGCGCGGGGTGTACGAGCAGTACTTC.

This chain joins TRBV30 and TRBJ2-5; D is perhaps TRBD1 (5 bases). Germline V gene data show CDR1 as GTSNPN and CDR2 as SVGIG (reference sequence). Trimming left V 2 bases short and J 0 bases short, with 7 bases between. This CDR3 spans 13 amino acids. The chain's CDR3 is CAWSRQNQETQYF. DNA of the CDR3: TGTGCCTGGAGTCGACAGAACCAAGAGACCCAGTACTTC.

V is TRBV18 and J is TRBJ2-5; no clear D. This CDR3 region has 15 residues. Trimming cost V 1 base and J 0 bases, with 9 bases left between them. Looked up from germline, CDR1 is KGHSH and CDR2 is LQKENI. CDR3 DNA: TGTGCCAGCTCACCACGGGGAACCAACCAAGAGACCCAGTACTTC. Translation gives CASSPRGTNQETQYF.